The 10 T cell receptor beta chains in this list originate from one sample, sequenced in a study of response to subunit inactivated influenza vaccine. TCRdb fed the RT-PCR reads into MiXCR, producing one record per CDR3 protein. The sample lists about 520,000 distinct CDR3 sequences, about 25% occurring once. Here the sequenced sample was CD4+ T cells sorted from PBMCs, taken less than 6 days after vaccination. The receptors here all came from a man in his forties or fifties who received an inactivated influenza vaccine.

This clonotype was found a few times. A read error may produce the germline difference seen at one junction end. CDR3 in DNA: TGTGCCAGCTCGACAGGGTACACCGGGGAGCTGTCTTTT. This gives the protein CASSTGYTGELSF. V is TRBV18 and J is TRBJ2-2; TRBD1 matches 7 bases. The germline CDR1 and CDR2 sequences are KGHSH and LQKENI. This CDR3 region has 13 residues.

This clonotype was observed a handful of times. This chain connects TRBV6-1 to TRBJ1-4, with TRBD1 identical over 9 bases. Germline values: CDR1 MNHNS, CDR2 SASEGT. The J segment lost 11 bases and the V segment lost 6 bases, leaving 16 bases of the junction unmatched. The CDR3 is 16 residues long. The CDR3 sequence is CASRPPGQGKYGKLFF. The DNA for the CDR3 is TGTGCCAGCAGACCGCCGGGACAGGGAAAATACGGGAAACTGTTTTTT.

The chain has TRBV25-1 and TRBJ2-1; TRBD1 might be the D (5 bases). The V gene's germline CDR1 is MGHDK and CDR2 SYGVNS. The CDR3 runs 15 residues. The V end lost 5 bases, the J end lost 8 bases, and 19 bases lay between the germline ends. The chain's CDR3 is CASSQPGIVGDEQFF. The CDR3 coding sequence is TGTGCCAGCAGTCAACCAGGGATCGTAGGAGATGAGCAGTTCTTC.

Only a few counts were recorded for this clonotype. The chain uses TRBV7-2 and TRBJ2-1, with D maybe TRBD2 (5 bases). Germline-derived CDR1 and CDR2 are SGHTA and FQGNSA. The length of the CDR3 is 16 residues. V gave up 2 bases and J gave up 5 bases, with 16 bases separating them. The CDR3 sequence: CASSLPFGIANNEQFF. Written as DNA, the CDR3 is TGTGCCAGCAGCTTACCATTCGGGATAGCCAACAATGAGCAGTTCTTC.

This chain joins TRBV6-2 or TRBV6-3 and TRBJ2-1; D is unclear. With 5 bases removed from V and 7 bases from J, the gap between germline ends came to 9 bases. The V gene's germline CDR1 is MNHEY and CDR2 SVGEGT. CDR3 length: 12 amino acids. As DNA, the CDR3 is TGTGCCAGCAGTCTCCAAGAGAATGAGCAGTTCTTC. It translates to CASSLQENEQFF.

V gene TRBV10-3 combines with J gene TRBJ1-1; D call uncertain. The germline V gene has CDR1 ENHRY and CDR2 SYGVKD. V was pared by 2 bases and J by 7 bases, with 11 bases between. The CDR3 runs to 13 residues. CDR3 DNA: TGTGCCATCAGTGAGGGGCGGAATGGTGAAGCTTTCTTT. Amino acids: CAISEGRNGEAFF.

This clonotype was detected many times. For the CDR3, the DNA is TGCGCCAGCAGCTTTACTGGGTACGAGCAGTACTTC. As protein: CASSFTGYEQYF. The genes are TRBV5-1 and TRBJ2-7; the D is unclear. Germline values: CDR1 SGHRS, CDR2 YFSETQ. CDR3 length equals 12 residues. V dropped 2 bases and J dropped 4 bases, with 7 bases sitting between them.

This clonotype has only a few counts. CDR3 protein: CASSLAFNEQFF. The DNA of the CDR3 is TGCGCCAGCAGCTTGGCCTTTAATGAGCAGTTCTTC. V and J are TRBV5-1 and TRBJ2-1; unclear D gene. This CDR3 contains 12 residues. The V and J ends lost 0 bases and 7 bases respectively, with 5 bases between them. Germline CDR1 is SGHRS and CDR2 is YFSETQ.

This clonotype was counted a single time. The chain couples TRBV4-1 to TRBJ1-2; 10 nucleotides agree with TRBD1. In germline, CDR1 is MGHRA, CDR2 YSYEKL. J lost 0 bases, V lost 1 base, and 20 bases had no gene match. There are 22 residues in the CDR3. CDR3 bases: TGCGCCAGCAGCCAAGGGGGACTACGACTCCCGGGACAGGGGCCCTCTAACTATGGCTACACCTTC. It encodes CASSQGGLRLPGQGPSNYGYTF.

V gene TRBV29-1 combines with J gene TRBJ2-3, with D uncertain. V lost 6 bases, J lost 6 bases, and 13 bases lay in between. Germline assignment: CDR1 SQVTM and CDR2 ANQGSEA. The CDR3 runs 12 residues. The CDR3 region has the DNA TGCAGCGTACAGACATCCCTTGATACGCAGTATTTT. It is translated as CSVQTSLDTQYF.